Below are 30 T cell receptor beta chains sequenced from a single sample in a study of blood T cell repertoires in COVID-19. TCRdb's table, derived via immunoSEQ multiplex PCR, lists solely in-frame clones and lacks some. In the table there are 200,000 to 300,000 clones, nearly 85% of which are singletons. Sequencing was done on a sample of peripheral blood. The receptors derive from a human donor in a cohort sampled during active COVID-19.

The V gene is TRBV7-6, the J gene TRBJ2-5; D remains ambiguous. Looked up from germline, CDR1 is SGHVS and CDR2 is FNYEAQ. Trimming removed 4 bases at V and 6 bases at J, with 12 bases between. This CDR3 has 13 residues. DNA of the CDR3: TGTGCCAGCAGCTCCGACATGCTACAGACCCAGTACTTC. This translates into CASSSDMLQTQYF.

This clone was seen a few times. V gene TRBV24-1 combines with J gene TRBJ2-1; D call uncertain. CDR1 KGHDR and CDR2 SFDVKD come from the germline V gene. V lost 4 bases to trimming and J lost 5 bases, with 11 bases between them. The CDR3 is 14 residues long. The CDR3 nucleotides are TGTGCCACCAGTGACGGAGACTGGGACAATGAGCAGTTCTTC. Its protein is CATSDGDWDNEQFF.

This chain joins TRBV28 and TRBJ1-4, with D maybe TRBD1 (5 bases). From germline, CDR1 is MDHEN and CDR2 SYDVKM. The CDR3 is 14 amino acids. The V end lost 6 bases, the J end lost 7 bases, and 15 bases lay between the germline ends. CDR3 amino acids: CASRLGGSGEKLFF. The CDR3 bases are TGTGCCAGCAGATTGGGGGGGTCTGGTGAAAAACTGTTTTTT.

The chain links TRBV5-6 to TRBJ1-2; tentatively, D is TRBD1 (5 bases). Trimming left V 5 bases short and J 0 bases short, with 8 bases between. The CDR3 loop spans 13 amino acids. The germline gives CDR1 SGHDT, CDR2 YYEEEE. CDR3 coding DNA: TGTGCCAGCAGGCGGGGGGCTAACTATGGCTACACCTTC. Residues: CASRRGANYGYTF.

The V gene is TRBV5-3, the J gene TRBJ2-7; D might be TRBD2 (6 bases). TRBV5-3 is marked as an open reading frame, function uncertain. The V and J ends lost 5 bases and 1 base respectively, with 28 bases between them. The CDR3 has 19 residues. CDR3 loop: CARRRPCGSRGKSSYEQYF. CDR3 coding DNA: TGTGCCAGAAGAAGACCCTGCGGCAGCCGGGGGAAATCATCCTACGAGCAGTACTTC.

In its sample, this clone was seen a few times. The chain is built from TRBV10-1 and TRBJ2-3, with TRBD2 as a possible D gene (6 bases). V dropped 3 bases and J dropped 2 bases, with 15 bases sitting between them. The CDR3 sequence is 16 residues long. Germline values: CDR1 WNHNN, CDR2 SYGVQD (reference sequence). CDR3 sequence (DNA): TGCGCCAGCAGTGACCAGGTGGGGGGATTCACAGATACGCAGTATTTT. Translation: CASSDQVGGFTDTQYF.

The rearrangement uses TRBV5-6 and TRBJ2-1, with D possibly TRBD2 on 7 matching bases. Germline V gene data show CDR1 as SGHDT and CDR2 as YYEEEE. Trimming removed 3 bases at V and 7 bases at J, with 29 bases between. CDR3 length: 19 residues. Here the CDR3 reads CASSSLEVVAGANLNEQFF. In DNA, the CDR3 is TGTGCCAGCAGCTCCCTCGAGGTAGTCGCGGGGGCAAACCTAAATGAGCAGTTCTTC.

The V call is TRBV28, the J call TRBJ2-7; 7 bases fit TRBD1. The V gene's germline CDR1 is MDHEN and CDR2 SYDVKM. V lost 3 bases, J lost 2 bases, and 4 bases stayed unmatched. This CDR3 is built from 14 residues. This chain's CDR3 is CASSFSGQTYEQYF. CDR3 DNA sequence: TGTGCCAGCAGTTTTTCGGGACAGACCTACGAGCAGTACTTC.

This sequence joins TRBV11-3 and TRBJ1-1; D is possibly TRBD1 (5 bases). Trimming removed 1 base at V and 1 base at J, with 10 bases between. CDR1 SGHNT and CDR2 YENEEA come from the germline V gene. There are 15 residues in the CDR3. The CDR3 DNA follows: TGTGCCAGCAGCTTAGGAGGGACTAAGAACACTGAAGCTTTCTTT. Encoded protein: CASSLGGTKNTEAFF.

CDR3 DNA: TGTGCCAGCAGCCCTAGAGACAGGGAGCCCCAGCATTTT. Protein product: CASSPRDREPQHF. The rearrangement links TRBV4-2 to TRBJ1-5, with TRBD1 matching 7 bases. Germline V gene lookup returns CDR1 LGHNA and CDR2 YNFKEQ. V lost 4 bases and J lost 8; bases outside the gene matches: 5. CDR3 length: 13 amino acids.

This clone showed up just a few times. The chain recombines TRBV27 with TRBJ2-1, with TRBD1 matching 8 bases. Unmatched junction bases numbered 5, after V lost 4 bases and J lost 6 bases. The CDR3 extends over 14 amino acids. Germline V gene sequence: CDR1 MNHEY, CDR2 SMNVEV (reference sequence). The CDR3 bases are TGTGCCAGCAGTTATAGTACAGGGGGCAATGAGCAGTTCTTC. Its protein is CASSYSTGGNEQFF.

CDR3 in amino acids: CASSLEAGPKETQYF. The CDR3 region has the DNA TGCGCCAGCAGCTTGGAGGCGGGACCGAAAGAGACCCAGTACTTC. The chain joins TRBV5-1 to TRBJ2-5; TRBD2 is a possible D gene (6 bases). Trimming pared 0 bases from V and 3 bases from J, leaving 12 bases between. Germline CDR1 and CDR2: SGHRS and YFSETQ. CDR3 length: 15 residues.

This clone was counted a single time. The chain links TRBV6-5 to TRBJ2-3; D possibly corresponds to TRBD2 (5 bases). The V end lost 6 bases, the J end lost 5 bases, and 18 bases lay between the germline ends. Germline-derived CDR1 and CDR2 are MNHEY and SVGAGI. The CDR3 runs to 15 residues. In nucleotides, the CDR3 is TGTGCCAGCAGCCTCTCCGGGATGACGGGAGATACGCAGTATTTT. Translating it yields CASSLSGMTGDTQYF.

The chain links TRBV11-3 to TRBJ2-1; possibly TRBD2 for D (5 bases). This CDR3 region has 15 residues. The V and J ends lost 5 bases and 0 bases respectively, with 11 bases between them. Germline V gene sequence: CDR1 SGHNT, CDR2 YENEEA. The CDR3 DNA sequence: TGTGCCAGCAGCCAAATGGGGAGCTCCTACAATGAGCAGTTCTTC. Translation gives CASSQMGSSYNEQFF.

This clone was counted a single time. The CDR3 spells CASSLAVGANQPQHF. The CDR3 DNA sequence: TGTGCCAGCAGCTTAGCCGTAGGGGCCAATCAGCCCCAGCATTTT. The rearrangement uses TRBV7-6 and TRBJ1-5, with TRBD1 as a possible D gene (5 bases). This CDR3 is 15 amino acids long. V shed 0 bases and J shed 3 bases, with 9 bases lying between them. From germline, CDR1 is SGHVS and CDR2 FNYEAQ. Filled out from reference TRBV7-6 and TRBJ1-5, the complete variable domain reads GAGVSQSPRYKVTKRGQDVALRCDPISGHVSLYWYRQALGQGPEFLTYFNYEAQQDKSGLPNDRFSAERPEGSISTLTIQRTEQRDSAMYRCASSLAVGANQPQHFGDGTRLSIL.

This clone occurred once. This chain links TRBV3-1 (or the pseudogene TRBV3-2) with TRBJ2-5; D ambiguous. This CDR3 region has 14 residues. CDR1 is LGHDT, CDR2 YNNKEL, per germline (reference sequence). V was pared by 2 bases and J by 4 bases, with 11 bases between. The CDR3 loop is CASSQRSSSETQYF. The CDR3 DNA follows: TGTGCCAGCAGCCAAAGAAGCTCATCAGAGACCCAGTACTTC.

This sequence joins TRBV29-1 and TRBJ1-1; no reliable D call. The V end was cut by 7 bases, the J end by 4 bases, with 19 bases between. There are 14 residues in the CDR3. Germline V gene sequence: CDR1 SQVTM, CDR2 ANQGSEA. The CDR3 here is CSGILRLGSTEAFF. The CDR3 region has the DNA TGCAGCGGCATTCTAAGGTTGGGGAGCACTGAAGCTTTCTTT.

The rearrangement links TRBV28 to TRBJ2-1; 10 nucleotides line up with TRBD1. The CDR3 covers 15 residues. Trimming cost V 5 bases and J 7 bases; bases outside gene matches: 8. Germline CDR1 reads MDHEN; CDR2 reads SYDVKM. The DNA of the CDR3 is TGTGCCAGCAGTGTGGGACAGGGGAATCGGAATGAGCAGTTCTTC. Translation gives CASSVGQGNRNEQFF. Variable domain in full (rest from reference TRBV28 and TRBJ2-1): DVKVTQSSRYLVKRTGEKVFLECVQDMDHENMFWYRQDPGLGLRLIYFSYDVKMKEKGDIPEGYSVSREKKERFSLILESASTNQTSMYLCASSVGQGNRNEQFFGPGTRLTVL.

As concerns this clone: At the DNA level, this CDR3 is encoded by other sequences in the same sample as well. This chain connects TRBV19 to TRBJ2-3; 7 positions match TRBD2. The CDR3 is 14 amino acids. CDR1 is LNHDA and CDR2 is SQIVND in the germline V gene (reference sequence). Trimming removed 5 bases from V and 3 bases from J; junction bases left unmatched: 5. This CDR3 reads CASSGGRGTDTQYF. DNA of the CDR3: TGTGCCAGTAGTGGCGGGAGAGGTACAGATACGCAGTATTTT.

The CDR3 sequence: CASLGRGSYNEQFF. The DNA of the CDR3 is TGTGCCAGTCTGGGGAGAGGCTCCTACAATGAGCAGTTCTTC. The chain links TRBV19 to TRBJ2-1, with D perhaps matching TRBD2 (5 bases). The V gene's germline CDR1 is LNHDA and CDR2 SQIVND (reference sequence). This CDR3 is 14 amino acids long. Trimming took off 8 bases at V and 0 bases at J, with 11 bases between the two ends.

J is TRBJ1-5 and V is TRBV3-1 (or the pseudogene TRBV3-2), with D uncertain. Germline V gene sequence: CDR1 LGHDT, CDR2 YNNKEL (reference sequence). The CDR3 loop spans 17 amino acids. Between the trimmed V and J ends, which lost 2 bases and 0 bases, there was a span of 14 bases. The CDR3 spells CASSQKGRTDSNQPQHF. CDR3 nucleotide sequence: TGTGCCAGCAGCCAAAAAGGGAGGACGGATAGCAATCAGCCCCAGCATTTT.

V and J are TRBV6-5 and TRBJ1-2; tentative D call: TRBD1 (5 bases). The ends were cut back, 2 bases at V and 3 bases at J, with 7 bases in the middle. Germline V lookup: CDR1 MNHEY, CDR2 SVGAGI. This CDR3 has 13 residues. DNA for the CDR3: TGTGCCAGCAGTTACGACAGATACTATGGCTACACCTTC. It is translated as CASSYDRYYGYTF.

The J gene is TRBJ2-3, the V gene TRBV24-1, with a tentative D call TRBD1 (6 bases). The germline CDR1 and CDR2 sequences are KGHDR and SFDVKD. The V end was cut by 4 bases, the J end by 0 bases, with 13 bases between. The CDR3 has 16 amino acids. The CDR3 DNA reads TGTGCCACCAGTGACGTTCAGGGGTTCAGCACAGATACGCAGTATTTT. It specifies CATSDVQGFSTDTQYF.

J is TRBJ2-7 and V is TRBV6-5; 7 positions agree with TRBD2. The germline V gene has CDR1 MNHEY and CDR2 SVGAGI. Germline trimming cut 4 bases from V and 3 bases from J; bases unmatched to any gene: 9. CDR3 length: 15 residues. This chain's CDR3 is CASSWSREGGYEQYF. CDR3 in DNA: TGTGCCAGCAGTTGGTCGAGGGAGGGCGGCTACGAGCAGTACTTC.

The rearrangement uses TRBV5-1 and TRBJ2-7, with 7 bases fitting TRBD1. V was clipped by 3 bases and J by 2 bases; unmatched bases: 5. Germline CDR1 is SGHRS and CDR2 is YFSETQ. This CDR3 is built from 14 residues. The CDR3 here is CASSWGTETYEQYF. In nucleotides, the CDR3 is TGCGCCAGCAGCTGGGGGACAGAGACCTACGAGCAGTACTTC.

The chain carries TRBV12-5 and TRBJ1-3; no clear D. Germline V gives CDR1 LGHNT, CDR2 FRNRAP. V lost 4 bases and J 3 bases, leaving 4 bases between the germline ends. This CDR3 has 12 residues. This chain's CDR3 is CASGSGGNTIYF. CDR3 sequence (DNA): TGTGCTAGTGGTTCGGGTGGAAACACCATATATTTT.

The chain employs TRBV4-2 and TRBJ1-5; possible D gene TRBD1, 5 bases. Per germline, CDR1 LGHNA and CDR2 YNFKEQ. V was clipped by 4 bases and J by 3 bases, with 10 bases between them. CDR3 size: 14 residues. The CDR3 DNA reads as TGTGCCAGCAGCCCAGGGTTGGACAATCAGCCCCAGCATTTT. Its translation: CASSPGLDNQPQHF.

The CDR3 reads CASGLVTGGVRNSPLHF. CDR3 sequence (DNA): TGTGCTAGTGGTTTGGTTACAGGGGGCGTTCGCAATTCACCCCTCCACTTT. The J gene is TRBJ1-6, the V gene TRBV12-5, with 9 bases aligning to TRBD1. This CDR3 comprises 17 residues. CDR1 and CDR2 from the germline V gene are LGHNT and FRNRAP. J was trimmed by 7 bases and V by 0 bases; bases with no gene match: 7.

V is TRBV28 and J is TRBJ1-2, with D possibly TRBD1 on 6 matching bases. This CDR3 is built from 14 residues. Germline loops: CDR1 MDHEN, CDR2 SYDVKM. Trimming removed 1 base from V and 7 bases from J, with 13 bases in between. The CDR3 nucleotides read TGTGCCAGCAGTTTATATGGGACAACGGGTGGCTACACCTTC. It translates to CASSLYGTTGGYTF.

This sequence joins TRBV27 and TRBJ2-7; 10 bases match TRBD2. Looked up from germline, CDR1 is MNHEY and CDR2 is SMNVEV (reference sequence). V lost 4 bases to trimming and J lost 4 bases; unmatched junction nucleotides: 4. The CDR3 length is 14 residues. The CDR3 reads CASSSAGGRYEQYF. The CDR3 DNA reads as TGTGCCAGCAGTTCAGCGGGGGGGCGGTACGAGCAGTACTTC.